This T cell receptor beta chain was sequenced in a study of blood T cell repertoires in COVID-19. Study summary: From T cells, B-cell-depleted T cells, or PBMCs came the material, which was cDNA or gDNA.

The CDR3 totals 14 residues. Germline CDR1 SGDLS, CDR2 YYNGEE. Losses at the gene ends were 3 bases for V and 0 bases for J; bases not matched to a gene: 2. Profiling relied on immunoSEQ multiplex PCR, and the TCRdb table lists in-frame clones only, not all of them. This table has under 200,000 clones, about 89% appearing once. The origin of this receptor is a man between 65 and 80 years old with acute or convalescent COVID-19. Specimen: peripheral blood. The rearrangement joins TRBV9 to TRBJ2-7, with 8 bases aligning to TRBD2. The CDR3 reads CASSATSASYEQYF. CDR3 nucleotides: TGTGCCAGCAGCGCGACTAGCGCCTCCTACGAGCAGTACTTC.